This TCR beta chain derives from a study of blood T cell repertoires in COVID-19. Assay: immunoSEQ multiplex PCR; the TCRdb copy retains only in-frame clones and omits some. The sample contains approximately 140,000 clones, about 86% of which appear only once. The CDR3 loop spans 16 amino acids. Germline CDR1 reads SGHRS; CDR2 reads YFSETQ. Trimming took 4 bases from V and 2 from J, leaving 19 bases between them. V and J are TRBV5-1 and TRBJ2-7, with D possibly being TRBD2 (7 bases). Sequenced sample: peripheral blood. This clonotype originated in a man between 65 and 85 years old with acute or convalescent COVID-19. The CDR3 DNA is TGCGCCAGCAGCCCGTCGAGGGGGGGCGCCGCCTACGAGCAGTACTTC. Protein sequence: CASSPSRGGAAYEQYF. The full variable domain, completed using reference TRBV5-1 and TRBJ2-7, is KAGVTQTPRYLIKTRGQQVTLSCSPISGHRSVSWYQQTPGQGLQFLFEYFSETQRNKGNFPGRFSGRQFSNSRSEMNVSTLELGDSALYLCASSPSRGGAAYEQYFGPGTRLTVT.